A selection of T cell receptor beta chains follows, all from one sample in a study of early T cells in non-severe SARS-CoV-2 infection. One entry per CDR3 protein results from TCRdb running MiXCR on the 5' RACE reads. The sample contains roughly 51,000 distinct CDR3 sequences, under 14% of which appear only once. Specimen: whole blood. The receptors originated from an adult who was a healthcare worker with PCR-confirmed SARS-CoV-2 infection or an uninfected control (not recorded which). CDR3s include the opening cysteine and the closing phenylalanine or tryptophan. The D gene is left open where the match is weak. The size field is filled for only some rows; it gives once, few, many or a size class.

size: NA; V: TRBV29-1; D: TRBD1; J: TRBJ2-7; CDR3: CSVQGANTYEQYF; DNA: TGCAGCGTTCAGGGGGCCAATACCTACGAGCAGTACTTC
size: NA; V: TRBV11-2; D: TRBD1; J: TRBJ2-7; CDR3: CASTSWRDRGLQSSYEQYF; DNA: TGTGCCAGCACCTCTTGGAGGGACAGGGGACTCCAAAGCTCCTACGAGCAGTACTTC
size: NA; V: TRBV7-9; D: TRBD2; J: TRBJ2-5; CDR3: CASSLSLAGGETQYF; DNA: TGTGCCAGCAGCTTATCCCTAGCGGGGGGAGAGACCCAGTACTTC
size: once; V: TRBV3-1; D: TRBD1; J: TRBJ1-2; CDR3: CASSQSTGSWYGYTF; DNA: TGTGCCAGCAGCCAATCGACAGGGTCTTGGTATGGCTACACCTTC
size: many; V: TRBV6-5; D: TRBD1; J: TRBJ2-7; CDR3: CASSPKWDRGLYEQYF; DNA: TGTGCCAGCAGCCCAAAATGGGACAGGGGGCTCTACGAGCAGTACTTC
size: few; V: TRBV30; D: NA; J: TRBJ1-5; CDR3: CAWNSVGAQPQHF; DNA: TGTGCCTGGAATTCGGTGGGCGCCCAGCCCCAGCATTTT
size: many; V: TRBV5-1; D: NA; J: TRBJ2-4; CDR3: CASSSLEGAKNIQYF; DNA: TGCGCCAGCAGCTCACTAGAAGGGGCCAAAAACATTCAGTACTTC
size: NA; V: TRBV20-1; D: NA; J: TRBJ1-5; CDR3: CSARRGGNSNQPQHF; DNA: TGCAGTGCTAGACGGGGTGGTAATAGCAATCAGCCCCAGCATTTT
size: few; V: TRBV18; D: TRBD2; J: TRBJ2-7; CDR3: CASSPGEGSSWEQYF; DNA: TGTGCCAGCTCACCTGGGGAGGGAAGTTCTTGGGAGCAGTACTTC
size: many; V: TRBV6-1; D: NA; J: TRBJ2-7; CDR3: CASSEVWGTMDEQYF; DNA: TGTGCCAGCAGTGAAGTATGGGGCACCATGGACGAGCAGTACTTC
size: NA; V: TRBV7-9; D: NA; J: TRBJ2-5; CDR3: CASSYGGGETQYF; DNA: TGTGCCAGCAGCTATGGAGGGGGAGAGACCCAGTACTTC
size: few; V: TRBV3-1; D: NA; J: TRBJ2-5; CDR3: CASSQTGLQETQYF; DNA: TGTGCCAGCAGCCAGACAGGCCTCCAAGAGACCCAGTACTTC
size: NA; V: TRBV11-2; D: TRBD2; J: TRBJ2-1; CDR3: CASTRLAGIYNEQFF; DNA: TGTGCCAGCACCCGACTAGCGGGGATCTACAATGAGCAGTTCTTC
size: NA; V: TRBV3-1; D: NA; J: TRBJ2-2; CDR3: CASSQDRRPLVGELFF; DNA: TGTGCCAGCAGCCAAGATAGGAGACCACTGGTCGGGGAGCTGTTTTTT
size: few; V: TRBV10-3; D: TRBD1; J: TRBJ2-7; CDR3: CAISEMDRGLYEQYF; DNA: TGTGCCATCAGTGAGATGGACAGGGGCTTATACGAGCAGTACTTC
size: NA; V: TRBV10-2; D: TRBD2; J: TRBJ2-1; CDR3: CASSSWEAGDSYNEQFF; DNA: TGCGCCAGCAGTTCGTGGGAAGCGGGGGATTCCTACAATGAGCAGTTCTTC
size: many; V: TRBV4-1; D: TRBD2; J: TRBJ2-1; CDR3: CASSQGGLAGSEQFF; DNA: TGCGCCAGCAGCCAAGGGGGACTAGCGGGGTCGGAGCAGTTCTTC
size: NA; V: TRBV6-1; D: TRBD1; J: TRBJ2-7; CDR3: CASSEGGTGHYEQYF; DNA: TGTGCCAGCAGTGAAGGGGGGACAGGGCACTACGAGCAGTACTTC
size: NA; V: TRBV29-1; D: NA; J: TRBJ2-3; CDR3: CSVEVRDTQYF; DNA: TGCAGCGTTGAAGTTAGAGATACGCAGTATTTT
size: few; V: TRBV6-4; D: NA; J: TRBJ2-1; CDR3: CASSPDSERNEQFF; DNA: TGTGCCAGCAGCCCGGACTCAGAGAGGAATGAGCAGTTCTTC
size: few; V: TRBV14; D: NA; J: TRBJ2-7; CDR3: CASSQLPTLEQYF; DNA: TGTGCCAGCAGCCAACTTCCCACTCTGGAGCAGTACTTC
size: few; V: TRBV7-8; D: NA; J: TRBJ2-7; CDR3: CASGASLYEQYF; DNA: TGTGCCAGCGGTGCCAGTCTCTACGAGCAGTACTTC
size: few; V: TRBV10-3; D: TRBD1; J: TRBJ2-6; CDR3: CAISEPTRTGGASGANVLTF; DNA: TGTGCCATCAGTGAGCCAACCCGGACAGGGGGGGCCTCTGGGGCCAACGTCCTGACTTTC
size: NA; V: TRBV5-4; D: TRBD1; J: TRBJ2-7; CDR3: CASSLGQGVQNSYEQYF; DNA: TGTGCCAGCAGCTTGGGACAGGGGGTCCAAAACTCCTACGAGCAGTACTTC
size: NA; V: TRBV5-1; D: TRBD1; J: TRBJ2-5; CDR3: CASSLTGQGLGETQYF; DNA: TGCGCCAGCAGCTTAACGGGACAGGGATTGGGGGAGACCCAGTACTTC
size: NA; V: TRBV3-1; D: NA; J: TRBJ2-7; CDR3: CASSQESRLLGNEQYF; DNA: TGTGCCAGCAGCCAAGAGAGTAGGCTTCTCGGCAACGAGCAGTACTTC
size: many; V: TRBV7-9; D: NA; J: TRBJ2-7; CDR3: CASSSSEVTYF; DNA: TGTGCCAGCAGCTCCTCGGAAGTTACGTACTTC
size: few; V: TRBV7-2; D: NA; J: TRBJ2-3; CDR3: CASSLPPAGGQYF; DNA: TGTGCCAGCAGCTTACCTCCGGCCGGAGGGCAGTATTTT
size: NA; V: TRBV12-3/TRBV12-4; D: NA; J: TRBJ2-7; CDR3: CASSLTGGEQYF; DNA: TGTGCCAGCAGTTTAACGGGCGGAGAGCAGTACTTC
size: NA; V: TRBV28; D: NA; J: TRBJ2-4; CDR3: CASSLWRSGAKNIQYF; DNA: TGTGCCAGCAGTTTATGGCGATCTGGGGCCAAAAACATTCAGTACTTC
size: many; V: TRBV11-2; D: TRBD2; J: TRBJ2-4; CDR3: CASTQRGGDLAKNIQYF; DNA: TGTGCCAGCACCCAGCGGGGCGGGGACTTAGCCAAAAACATTCAGTACTTC
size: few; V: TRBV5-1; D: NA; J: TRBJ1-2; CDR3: CASSSTGLRSYGYTF; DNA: TGCGCCAGCAGCTCAACGGGACTCCGCTCCTATGGCTACACCTTC
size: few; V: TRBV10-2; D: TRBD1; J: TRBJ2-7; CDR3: CASRGGTGPSYEQYF; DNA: TGCGCCAGCAGGGGGGGGACAGGGCCGTCCTACGAGCAGTACTTC
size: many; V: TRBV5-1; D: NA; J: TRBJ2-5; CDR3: CASWGDSQETQYF; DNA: TGCGCCAGCTGGGGGGACAGCCAAGAGACCCAGTACTTC
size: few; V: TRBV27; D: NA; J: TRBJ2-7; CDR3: CASSLPTGGEQYF; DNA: TGTGCCAGCAGTTTACCGACAGGAGGCGAGCAGTACTTC
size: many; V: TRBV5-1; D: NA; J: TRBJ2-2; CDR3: CASSEGNTGELFF; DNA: TGCGCCAGCAGCGAGGGGAACACCGGGGAGCTGTTTTTT
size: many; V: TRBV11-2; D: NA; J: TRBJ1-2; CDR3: CASSPTGLAGTGYTF; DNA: TGTGCCAGCAGCCCCACCGGGTTAGCGGGGACTGGCTACACCTTC
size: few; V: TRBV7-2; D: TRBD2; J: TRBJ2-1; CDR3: CASSPLGTRQFF; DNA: TGTGCCAGCAGCCCCTTGGGGACTAGGCAGTTCTTC
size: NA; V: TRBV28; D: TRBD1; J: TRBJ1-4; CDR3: CASRSGTGDEKLFF; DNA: TGTGCCAGCAGATCCGGGACAGGGGACGAAAAACTGTTTTTT
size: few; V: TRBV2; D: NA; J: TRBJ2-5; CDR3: CASSERGTGETQYF; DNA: TGTGCCAGCAGTGAACGGGGGACCGGGGAGACCCAGTACTTC
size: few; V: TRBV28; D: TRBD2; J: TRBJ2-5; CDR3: CASSAGTSGNQETQYF; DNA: TGTGCCAGCAGCGCTGGGACTAGCGGAAACCAAGAGACCCAGTACTTC
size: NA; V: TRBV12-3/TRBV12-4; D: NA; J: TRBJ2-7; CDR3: CASSPGYYEQYF; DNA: TGTGCCAGCAGCCCGGGGTACTACGAGCAGTACTTC
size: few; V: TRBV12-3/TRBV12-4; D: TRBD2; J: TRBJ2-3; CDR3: CASSFGQAGAFFSDTQYF; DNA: TGTGCCAGCAGTTTTGGGCAAGCGGGAGCATTCTTTTCAGATACGCAGTATTTT
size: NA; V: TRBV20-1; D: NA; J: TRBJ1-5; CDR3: CSASPGANQPQHF; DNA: TGCAGTGCTAGTCCGGGGGCCAATCAGCCCCAGCATTTT
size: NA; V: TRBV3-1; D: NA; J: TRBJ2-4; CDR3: CASSQTGRDIQYF; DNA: TGTGCCAGCAGCCAGACAGGAAGGGACATTCAGTACTTC
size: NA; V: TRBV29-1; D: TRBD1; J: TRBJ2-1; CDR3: CSVEDPLGQGVNEQFF; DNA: TGCAGCGTTGAAGACCCGTTGGGACAGGGGGTCAATGAGCAGTTCTTC
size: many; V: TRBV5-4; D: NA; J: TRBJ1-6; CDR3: CASSLSRLPREAFYRRRNSPLHF; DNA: TGTGCCAGCAGCTTGTCCCGGCTCCCAAGAGAGGCATTTTACAGAAGGAGGAATTCACCCCTCCACTTT
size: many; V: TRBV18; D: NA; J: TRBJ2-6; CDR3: CASSPGAPQSGANVLTF; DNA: TGTGCCAGCTCACCCGGGGCGCCCCAGTCTGGGGCCAACGTCCTGACTTTC
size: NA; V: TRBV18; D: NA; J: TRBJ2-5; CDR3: CASSPPGGAETQYF; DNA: TGTGCCAGCTCACCACCTGGAGGGGCCGAGACCCAGTACTTC
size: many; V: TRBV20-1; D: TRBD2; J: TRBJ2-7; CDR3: CSAVAGTRAYEQYF; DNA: TGCAGTGCCGTAGCAGGGACTAGGGCGTACGAGCAGTACTTC
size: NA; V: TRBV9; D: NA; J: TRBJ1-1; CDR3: CASSPDVPTEAFF; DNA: TGTGCCAGCAGCCCGGACGTCCCCACTGAAGCTTTCTTT
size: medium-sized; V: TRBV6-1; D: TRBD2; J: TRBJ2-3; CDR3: CASSETSGGPDTQYF; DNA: TGTGCCAGCAGTGAAACTAGCGGGGGGCCAGATACGCAGTATTTT
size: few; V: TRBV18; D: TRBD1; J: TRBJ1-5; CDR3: CASSPGTGFRPQHF; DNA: TGTGCCAGCTCACCCGGGACAGGGTTCCGGCCCCAGCATTTT
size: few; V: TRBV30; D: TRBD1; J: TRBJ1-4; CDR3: CAWSMTGTRLGEKLFF; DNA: TGTGCCTGGAGTATGACAGGGACACGGCTCGGTGAAAAACTGTTTTTT
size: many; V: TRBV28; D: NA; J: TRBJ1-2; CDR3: CASGLNGEIGGYTF; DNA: TGTGCCAGCGGACTCAATGGGGAGATCGGGGGCTACACCTTC
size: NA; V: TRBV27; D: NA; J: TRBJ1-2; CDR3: CASSRRAATNYGYTF; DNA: TGTGCCAGCAGTCGACGGGCCGCGACTAACTATGGCTACACCTTC